This T cell receptor beta chain was identified during a study of blood T cell repertoires in COVID-19. The overall study: The United States, Italy and Spain were the sources of the acute and convalescent COVID-19 samples. The cDNA or gDNA used as material had been derived from T cells, B-cell-depleted T cells, or PBMCs.

This clone was seen once. The sample holds other DNA sequences that translate to the same CDR3. The germline CDR1 and CDR2 sequences are MNHEY and SMNVEV (reference sequence). V lost 3 bases and J lost 4; bases outside the gene matches: 4. This CDR3 comprises 15 residues. Original methodology: Nucleated cell counts were estimated from reference gene primer amplification. Assay used: immunoSEQ multiplex PCR; TCRdb lists only in-frame clones, some missing. D and trimming come from the DNA, and the V and J calls and clone size come from that table. The data contain about 120,000 clones, about nine tenths of them singletons.

The source is a man aged 40-50 years with acute or convalescent COVID-19. The sample comprised peripheral blood. V is TRBV27 and J is TRBJ2-2; 8 bases align to TRBD1. The CDR3, as DNA: TGTGCCAGCAGTTTTGGACAGGGAAGCACCGGGGAGCTGTTTTTT. Translated, it gives CASSFGQGSTGELFF.